This TCR beta chain was captured in a study of blood T cell repertoires in COVID-19. Overall study context: T cells, B-cell-depleted T cells, or PBMCs provided the cDNA or gDNA that served as material.

TCRdb keeps only in-frame clones here, not all; method: immunoSEQ multiplex PCR. Of some 250,000 clones listed, around 85% are singletons. Concerning this clone: The sample holds other DNA sequences that translate to the same CDR3.

CDR3 length equals 13 residues. V lost 2 bases, J lost 2 bases, and 8 bases lay in between. Germline V lookup: CDR1 SGHRS, CDR2 YFSETQ. The rearrangement uses TRBV5-1 and TRBJ2-7; perhaps TRBD1 as D (5 bases). Material for sequencing was peripheral blood. The clonotype was recovered from a woman at least 80 years old with acute or convalescent COVID-19. CDR3 loop: CASSFDRAYEQYF. The CDR3 coding sequence is TGCGCCAGCAGCTTTGACAGAGCCTACGAGCAGTACTTC.